This T cell receptor (beta chain) appears in the sequencing data of a study of T cell responses to AZD1222 COVID-19 vaccine. Comment on this clone: Antigen specificity is unknown.

Regarding the study as a whole: Donors, mostly white British, included more females; clonal diversity was possibly underestimated. Nearly half of spike-specific TCRs reportedly target variant regions that are unmutated in the B.1.351 and B.1.1.7 variants. Vaccine-related CD4 TCRs covered spike, predominating at 160-218 and 743-854.

Assay: immunoSEQ multiplex PCR; the TCRdb copy retains only in-frame clones and omits some. The profile shows roughly 140,000 clones, around nine tenths of them singletons. Sequenced here: peripheral blood, sampled on day 0 of MenACWY control vaccination. The origin of this receptor is an adult in good health.

The CDR3 sequence: CASSGRQNYGYTF. Here the CDR3 DNA reads TGTGCCAGCAGCGGTCGGCAGAACTATGGCTACACCTTC. This chain links TRBV5-5 with TRBJ1-2; no definite D call. This CDR3 is 13 amino acids long. The V gene's germline CDR1 is SGHKS and CDR2 YYEKEE (reference sequence). V lost 4 bases to trimming and J lost 2 bases, with 9 bases between them.